The clone carrying this TCR beta chain came up a few times. This entry belongs to a study of blood T cell repertoires in COVID-19. Study information: Italy, Spain and the United States were the sources of the convalescent and acute COVID-19 samples. Sources were T cells, B-cell-depleted T cells, or PBMCs; the material itself was cDNA or gDNA.

This CDR3 region has 17 residues. Losses at the gene ends were 4 bases for V and 0 bases for J; bases not matched to a gene: 6. CDR1 SGDLS and CDR2 YYNGEE come from the germline V gene. Study processing details: The authors estimated nucleated cell counts from reference gene primer amplification. The repertoire was sequenced with immunoSEQ multiplex PCR; TCRdb's copy has only in-frame clones and lacks some. V and J calls plus clone size are reproduced from that table; the DNA served to infer D and trimming. The data show about 160,000 clones, roughly 84% seen once. The origin of this receptor is a middle-aged man with acute or convalescent COVID-19. This chain uses TRBV9 with TRBJ1-4, with 10 bases aligning to TRBD1. The source material was peripheral blood. The CDR3 DNA sequence: TGTGCCAGCAGCCTCAGACAGGGGGCTACAACTAATGAAAAACTGTTTTTT. Translating gives CASSLRQGATTNEKLFF. Full variable domain (outside the CDR3, taken from reference TRBV9 and TRBJ1-4): DSGVTQTPKHLITATGQRVTLRCSPRSGDLSVYWYQQSLDQGLQFLIQYYNGEERAKGNILERFSAQQFPDLHSELNLSSLELGDSALYFCASSLRQGATTNEKLFFGSGTQLSVL.